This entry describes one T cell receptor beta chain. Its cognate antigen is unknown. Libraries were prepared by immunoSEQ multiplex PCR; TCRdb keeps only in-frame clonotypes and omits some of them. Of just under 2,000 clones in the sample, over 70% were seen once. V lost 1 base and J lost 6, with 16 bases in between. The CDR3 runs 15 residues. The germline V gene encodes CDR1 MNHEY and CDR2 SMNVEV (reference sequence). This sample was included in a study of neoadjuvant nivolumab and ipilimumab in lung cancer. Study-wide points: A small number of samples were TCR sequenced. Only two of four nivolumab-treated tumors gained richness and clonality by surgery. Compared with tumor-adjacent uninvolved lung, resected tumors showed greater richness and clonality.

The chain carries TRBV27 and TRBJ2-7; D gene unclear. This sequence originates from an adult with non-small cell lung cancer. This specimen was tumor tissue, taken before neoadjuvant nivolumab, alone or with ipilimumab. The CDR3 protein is CASSLLAPEVSEQYF. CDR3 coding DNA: TGTGCCAGCAGTTTATTGGCGCCGGAAGTCAGCGAGCAGTACTTC.